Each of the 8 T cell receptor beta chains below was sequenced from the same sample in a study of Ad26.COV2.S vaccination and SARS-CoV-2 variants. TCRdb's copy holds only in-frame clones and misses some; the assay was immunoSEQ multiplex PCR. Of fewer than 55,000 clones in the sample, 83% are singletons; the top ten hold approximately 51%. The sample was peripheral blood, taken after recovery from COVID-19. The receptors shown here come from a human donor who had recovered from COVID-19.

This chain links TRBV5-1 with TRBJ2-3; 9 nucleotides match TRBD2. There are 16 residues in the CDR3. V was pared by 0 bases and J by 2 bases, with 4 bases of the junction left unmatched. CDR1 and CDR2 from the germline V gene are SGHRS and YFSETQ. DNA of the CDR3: TGCGCCAGCAGCTTGGAGACTAGCGGAAACACAGATACGCAGTATTTT. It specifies CASSLETSGNTDTQYF.

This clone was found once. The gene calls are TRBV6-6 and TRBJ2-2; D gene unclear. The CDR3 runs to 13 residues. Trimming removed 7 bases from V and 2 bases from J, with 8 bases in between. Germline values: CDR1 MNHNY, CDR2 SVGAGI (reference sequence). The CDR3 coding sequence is TGTGCCAGCAACGAGGATAACACCGGGGAGCTGTTTTTT. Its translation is CASNEDNTGELFF.

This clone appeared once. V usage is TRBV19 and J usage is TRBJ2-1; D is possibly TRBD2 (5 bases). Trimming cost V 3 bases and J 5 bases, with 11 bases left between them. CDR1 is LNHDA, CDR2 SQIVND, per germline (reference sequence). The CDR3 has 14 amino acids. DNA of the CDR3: TGTGCCAGTAGTATGAGGGATAAGAACAATGAGCAGTTCTTC. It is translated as CASSMRDKNNEQFF. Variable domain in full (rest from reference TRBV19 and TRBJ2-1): DGGITQSPKYLFRKEGQNVTLSCEQNLNHDAMYWYRQDPGQGLRLIYYSQIVNDFQKGDIAEGYSVSREKKESFPLTVTSAQKNPTAFYLCASSMRDKNNEQFFGPGTRLTVL.

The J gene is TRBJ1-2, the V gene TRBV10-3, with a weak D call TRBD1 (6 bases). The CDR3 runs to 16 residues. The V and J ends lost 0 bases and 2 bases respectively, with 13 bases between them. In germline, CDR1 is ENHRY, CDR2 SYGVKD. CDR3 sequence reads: CAISESRTERNYGYTF. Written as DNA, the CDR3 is TGTGCCATCAGTGAGTCTCGGACAGAGCGAAACTATGGCTACACCTTC.

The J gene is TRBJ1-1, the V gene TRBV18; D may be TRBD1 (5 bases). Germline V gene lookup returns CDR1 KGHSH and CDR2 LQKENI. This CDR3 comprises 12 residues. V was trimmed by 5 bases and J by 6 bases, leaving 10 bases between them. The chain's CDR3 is CASSGSGPEAFF. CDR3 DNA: TGTGCCAGCTCAGGGTCAGGGCCTGAAGCTTTCTTT.

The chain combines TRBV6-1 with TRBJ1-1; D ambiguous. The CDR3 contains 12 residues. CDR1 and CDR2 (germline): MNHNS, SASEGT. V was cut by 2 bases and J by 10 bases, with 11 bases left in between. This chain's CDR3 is CASSETGPVAFF. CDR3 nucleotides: TGTGCCAGCAGTGAAACGGGTCCAGTAGCTTTCTTT.

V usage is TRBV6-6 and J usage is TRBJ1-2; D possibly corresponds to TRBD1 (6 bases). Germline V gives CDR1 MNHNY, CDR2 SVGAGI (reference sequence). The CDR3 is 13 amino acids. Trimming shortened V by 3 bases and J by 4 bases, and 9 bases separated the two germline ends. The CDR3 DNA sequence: TGTGCCAGCAGTTATACAGGGACCTATGGCTACACCTTC. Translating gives CASSYTGTYGYTF.

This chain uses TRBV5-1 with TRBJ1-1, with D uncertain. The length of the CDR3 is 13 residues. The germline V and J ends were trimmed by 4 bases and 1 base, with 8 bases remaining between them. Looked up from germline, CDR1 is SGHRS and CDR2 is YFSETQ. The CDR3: CASSLTPNTEAFF. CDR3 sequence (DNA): TGCGCCAGCAGCCTTACACCGAACACTGAAGCTTTCTTT.